The T cell receptor beta chain under discussion was sequenced for a study of T-cell reconstitution after alpha-beta-depleted transplantation in children. Study-level findings and limits: Some patients' high day-60 TCRbeta diversity was attributed to recipient cells surviving conditioning. A year post-transplant, T-cell counts and diversity derived mostly from newly produced T cells. About two months after transplant, alpha-beta T cells reportedly came from several hundred expanded graft clones.

Turning to this clonotype: Its antigen is as yet unknown.

The CDR3 spans 15 residues. Trimming cost V 3 bases and J 2 bases, with 14 bases left between them. Unique molecular identifiers were built into the TCRbeta library. TCRdb analysed the PCR reads with MiXCR anew, one entry per CDR3 protein. The sample has 700,000 to 950,000 distinct CDR3 sequences, less than 20% seen once. The receptor was isolated from a male patient between 10 and 17 years old who had a stem cell transplant for acute lymphoblastic leukemia, so the T cells may come from the graft donor. The sample consisted of PBMCs, mostly from graft donor cells, taken 360 days after TCRalphabeta/CD19-depleted stem cell transplant. The gene calls are TRBV12-3 or TRBV12-4 and TRBJ2-7; D is undetermined. The CDR3: CASSLRTPKAYEQYF. The CDR3 DNA follows: TGTGCCAGCAGTTTGCGGACCCCGAAGGCCTACGAGCAGTACTTC.